Shown below are 24 T cell receptor beta chains from a single sample sequenced in a study of blood T cells in healthy people across ages (dated by TCRdb to 2014 to 2015). Library preparation was by 5' RACE. Reads for this sample came from an Illumina HiSeq 2500. A second roughly 6 to 12 cycle PCR used a sample-barcoded 5' primer and a J-beta primer mix. TCRdb ran its own pipeline on the public reads, namely fastp trimming at Q25 and MiXCR clone calling, and kept in-frame beta chains. Each record represents a unique CDR3 protein, reported with the most common genes and DNA among its rows. The sample records some 1.5 million distinct CDR3 sequences, 28% of which are singletons. The ten biggest clones cover 7.7% of the sample. Sequencing was carried out using blood. The receptors shown here come from a woman aged 30 to 39 in good health.

This clonotype was detected a few times. Because the CDR3's place on the DNA is in doubt, the DNA is left out and the CDR3 is given as listed by TCRdb. The V and J genes are TRBV29-1 and TRBJ1-5; the table's D call of TRBD1 was not tested on the DNA. Germline V lookup: CDR1 SQVTM, CDR2 ANQGSEA. Including both end residues, the CDR3 is 14 amino acids long. CDR3 amino acids: CSVGPGGGNQPQHF.

The sample holds many counts of this clonotype. The DNA of the CDR3 is TGCGCCAGCAGCTCTCGACGGGAGCAGTTCTTC. Its translation is CASSSRREQFF. The chain combines TRBV5-1 with TRBJ2-1; D call uncertain. CDR1 and CDR2 (germline): SGHRS, YFSETQ. Trimming took 3 bases from V and 10 from J, leaving 8 bases between them. The CDR3 totals 11 residues.

This chain connects TRBV6-6 to TRBJ1-5; no definite D call. The CDR3 is made up of 15 amino acids. Trimming took off 6 bases at V and 5 bases at J, with 17 bases between the two ends. Per germline, CDR1 MNHNY and CDR2 SVGAGI (reference sequence). CDR3 residues: CASRGESREDQPQHF. Here the CDR3 DNA reads TGTGCCAGCAGGGGTGAAAGTAGGGAAGATCAGCCCCAGCATTTT.

This clonotype was detected ten times or more. The CDR3 reads CRVQGANTEAFF. The CDR3 DNA reads as TGCAGGGTCCAGGGTGCCAACACTGAAGCTTTCTTT. The gene calls are TRBV29-1 and TRBJ1-1; perhaps TRBD1 as D (5 bases). The germline CDR1 and CDR2 sequences are SQVTM and ANQGSEA. CDR3 length: 12 residues.

This clonotype was observed a few times. The chain joins TRBV30 to TRBJ2-3; D is unclear. Trimming took 0 bases from V and 0 from J, leaving 10 bases between them. Germline V lookup: CDR1 GTSNPN, CDR2 SVGIG (reference sequence). This CDR3 has 15 residues. In nucleotides, the CDR3 is TGTGCCTGGAGTGTAGGCGGTTCCAGCACAGATACGCAGTATTTT. It translates to CAWSVGGSSTDTQYF.

This chain uses TRBV6-5 with TRBJ2-7; D is ambiguous. V lost 0 bases and J lost 6, with 15 bases in between. Germline CDR1 and CDR2: MNHEY and SVGAGI. There are 15 residues in the CDR3. CDR3 in DNA: TGTGCCAGCAGTTACTCGAGAGCCTCACCGAGCGAGCAGTACTTC. Translated, it gives CASSYSRASPSEQYF.

This clonotype was seen many times. The V gene is TRBV5-1, the J gene TRBJ2-7; the match to TRBD1 covers 8 bases. Germline V gives CDR1 SGHRS, CDR2 YFSETQ. This CDR3 has 17 residues. Germline trimming cut 4 bases from V and 7 bases from J; bases unmatched to any gene: 19. The CDR3 DNA sequence: TGCGCCAGCAGCCCGCCCCCCTCGGGCAGGGGGCTTGATGAGCAGTACTTC. The encoded protein is CASSPPPSGRGLDEQYF.

This clonotype was observed a handful of times. This chain joins TRBV5-1 and TRBJ2-3; D possibly corresponds to TRBD2 (7 bases). CDR1 is SGHRS and CDR2 is YFSETQ in the germline V gene. The V and J ends lost 5 bases and 5 bases respectively, with 21 bases between them. CDR3 size: 16 residues. CDR3 protein: CASRFDPGGQGDTQYF. CDR3 bases: TGCGCCAGCAGATTCGACCCGGGGGGCCAGGGAGATACGCAGTATTTT.

J is TRBJ2-1 and V is TRBV28; D uncertain. Germline lookup yields CDR1 MDHEN and CDR2 SYDVKM. This CDR3 comprises 11 residues. V was clipped by 7 bases and J by 7 bases, with 8 bases between them. This chain's CDR3 is CASILLNEQFF. Written as DNA, the CDR3 is TGTGCCAGCATTCTCCTGAATGAGCAGTTCTTC.

Comment on this clonotype: A read error may be the cause here, since a much bigger clone is one base away. For the CDR3, the DNA is TGCGGCGTTGAACGATTAAGGGGGGAGACCCAGTACTTC. Encoded protein: CGVERLRGETQYF. The V gene is TRBV29-1, the J gene TRBJ2-5; a weak D match, TRBD1 (6 bases). Germline CDR1 is SQVTM and CDR2 is ANQGSEA. CDR3 length: 13 residues.

This clonotype was recorded a few times. The V gene is TRBV20-1, the J gene TRBJ1-1, with 7 positions matching TRBD1. Germline CDR1 DFQATT, CDR2 SNEGSKA (reference sequence). Unmatched junction bases numbered 4, after V lost 2 bases and J lost 1 base. There are 14 residues in the CDR3. CDR3 sequence (DNA): TGCAGTGCTAGAACTGCAGGGGGGAACACTGAAGCTTTCTTT. Its translation: CSARTAGGNTEAFF.

V and J are TRBV9 and TRBJ2-2; D is perhaps TRBD1 (6 bases). CDR1 and CDR2 from the germline V gene are SGDLS and YYNGEE. The CDR3 loop spans 13 amino acids. The germline V and J ends were trimmed by 5 bases and 6 bases, with 11 bases remaining between them. The CDR3 DNA follows: TGTGCCAGCAGTATCAGGGGAGCCGGGGAGCTGTTTTTT. It specifies CASSIRGAGELFF. The full variable domain, rest sourced from reference TRBV9 and TRBJ2-2, is DSGVTQTPKHLITATGQRVTLRCSPRSGDLSVYWYQQSLDQGLQFLIQYYNGEERAKGNILERFSAQQFPDLHSELNLSSLELGDSALYFCASSIRGAGELFFGEGSRLTVL.

There are a few counts of this clonotype. This sequence joins TRBV28 and TRBJ2-5; no clear D gene. The CDR3 runs to 12 residues. V was cut by 1 base and J by 5 bases, with 5 bases left in between. CDR1 is MDHEN, CDR2 SYDVKM, per germline. CDR3 amino acids: CASSLFKETQYF. The CDR3 coding sequence is TGTGCCAGCAGTTTATTTAAGGAGACCCAGTACTTC.

Concerning this clonotype itself: A read error may explain this, as a much larger clone is one base away. The chain recombines TRBV11-2 with TRBJ2-4; 8 positions match TRBD2. The germline V gene encodes CDR1 SGHAT and CDR2 FQNNGV. The length of the CDR3 is 15 residues. V gave up 5 bases and J gave up 13 bases; unmatched junction bases: 16. The CDR3 here is CASSPVAGRYYGQYF. The CDR3 DNA reads as TGTGCCAGCAGCCCGGTAGCGGGACGGTACTACGGGCAGTACTTC.

V is TRBV5-6 and J is TRBJ2-5; D assignment may be TRBD1 or TRBD2 (6 bases each). This CDR3 contains 16 residues. Trimming stripped 0 bases from V and 11 bases from J, with 23 bases between. In germline, CDR1 is SGHDT, CDR2 YYEEEE. The CDR3 region is CASSLDRGRLNNEQYF. CDR3 DNA: TGTGCCAGCAGCTTGGATCGGGGGCGCCTCAACAATGAGCAGTACTTC.

V is TRBV20-1 and J is TRBJ2-7; D possibly uses TRBD1 or TRBD2 (5 bases each). This CDR3 region has 16 residues. Germline V CDR1 and CDR2: DFQATT, SNEGSKA (reference sequence). Trimming took off 6 bases at V and 0 bases at J, with 21 bases between the two ends. The CDR3 loop reads CSATGPRDPLSYEQYF. DNA of the CDR3: TGCAGTGCCACCGGTCCCCGGGACCCGCTCTCCTACGAGCAGTACTTC.

In this sample, this clonotype turned up a few times. This sequence joins TRBV3-1 and TRBJ2-1, with 7 bases identical to TRBD1. Germline V CDR1 and CDR2: LGHDT, YNNKEL (reference sequence). V shed 1 base, J shed 9 bases, and the junction held 6 bases outside the gene matches. The CDR3 length is 14 residues. CDR3 in amino acids: CASSQGTGTAEQFF. The CDR3, as DNA: TGTGCCAGCAGCCAAGGGACAGGTACCGCTGAGCAGTTCTTC.

This clonotype was recorded many times. CDR3 sequence reads: CAISLGSSYEQYF. In nucleotides, the CDR3 is TGTGCCATCAGCCTCGGCAGCTCCTACGAGCAGTACTTC. The chain uses TRBV10-3 and TRBJ2-7, with D unclear. Looked up from germline, CDR1 is ENHRY and CDR2 is SYGVKD. The CDR3 is 13 amino acids. Trimming left V 6 bases short and J 0 bases short, with 9 bases between.

This clonotype was detected only a few times. The chain employs TRBV7-2 and TRBJ2-3; D is unclear. Trimming cost V 6 bases and J 4 bases, with 14 bases left between them. Germline values: CDR1 SGHTA, CDR2 FQGNSA. CDR3 size: 14 residues. CDR3: CASSIYYGSDTQYF. Here the CDR3 DNA reads TGTGCCAGCAGTATTTACTACGGTTCAGATACGCAGTATTTT.

This clonotype was observed a handful of times. At one end, the junction sequence differs from germline, possibly due to a read error. This chain uses TRBV6-2 or TRBV6-3 with TRBJ2-1; no definite D call. The germline V gene encodes CDR1 MNHEY and CDR2 SVGEGT. The CDR3 sequence is 12 residues long. CDR3 residues: CANSSKGYEQFF. CDR3 bases: TGTGCCAACAGTTCAAAGGGTTATGAGCAGTTCTTC.

Remarks on this clonotype: At one of its ends the junction is not consistent with the germline gene, which may arise from a read error. The chain carries TRBV12-3 or TRBV12-4 and TRBJ2-5; D gene unclear. The length of the CDR3 is 13 residues. CDR3 coding DNA: TGCGCCAGCACCCAGCTGGACCGGGAGACCCAGTACTTC. Translating gives CASTQLDRETQYF.

The chain is built from TRBV7-9 and TRBJ2-7, with TRBD1 identical over 8 bases. This CDR3 is 15 amino acids long. J gave up 2 bases and V 6 bases, and 9 bases lay outside the gene matches. The germline V gene has CDR1 SEHNR and CDR2 FQNEAQ (reference sequence). As DNA, the CDR3 is TGTGCCAGCAGTTCTAGACAGGGGACCCCCTACGAGCAGTACTTC. It specifies CASSSRQGTPYEQYF.

V gene TRBV7-2 combines with J gene TRBJ2-7; D is ambiguous. This CDR3 is built from 14 residues. Trimming stripped 4 bases from V and 2 bases from J, with 12 bases between. The germline V gene encodes CDR1 SGHTA and CDR2 FQGNSA. The CDR3 DNA reads as TGTGCCAGCAGCTCGTCCCTTGGGCCCTACGAGCAGTACTTC. Residues: CASSSSLGPYEQYF.

This clonotype was counted only a few times. The chain recombines TRBV20-1 with TRBJ2-4; TRBD1 aligns across 9 bases. This CDR3 is 14 amino acids long. With V trimmed by 6 bases and J by 9 bases, 12 bases remained unmatched. Per the germline V gene, CDR1 is DFQATT and CDR2 is SNEGSKA (reference sequence). The CDR3 nucleotides read TGCAGTGCCCAGAAAGGGACAGGGTCTAGCATTCAGTACTTC. It translates to CSAQKGTGSSIQYF.